This is a list of T cell receptor beta chains from one sample in a study of blood T cell repertoires in COVID-19. Generated by immunoSEQ multiplex PCR, the TCRdb table keeps only in-frame clones and is missing some. The table records about 280,000 clones, 70% to 90% of them present only once. The source material was PBMCs or T cells enriched from blood (not recorded which). The receptors originated from a woman aged 55-70 years in a cohort exposed to, infected with or recovered from COVID-19 (not recorded which). Each CDR3 is given with its conserved first and last residue. The order of the fields is CDR3 length, D gene, V gene, clone size, J gene, CDR3 DNA, CDR3 protein. D genes are given only for firm matches. Not all rows give a size; the values are once, few, many and, for expanded clones, a class.

CDR3 length: 11
D gene: NA
V gene: TRBV6-5
clone size: NA
J gene: TRBJ2-5
CDR3 DNA: TGTGCCAGCGGGAGGCGAGAGACCCAGTACTTC
CDR3 protein: CASGRRETQYF

CDR3 length: 17
D gene: NA
V gene: TRBV28
clone size: NA
J gene: TRBJ1-3
CDR3 DNA: TGTGCCAGCAGTTTAGCGGGGCCTAAGGGCTCTGGAAACACCATATATTTT
CDR3 protein: CASSLAGPKGSGNTIYF

CDR3 length: 17
D gene: TRBD1
V gene: TRBV27
clone size: NA
J gene: TRBJ2-5
CDR3 DNA: TGTGCCAGCAGTCTATCCGCTTGGACAGGGGGCCAAGAGACCCAGTACTTC
CDR3 protein: CASSLSAWTGGQETQYF

CDR3 length: 15
D gene: NA
V gene: TRBV5-1
clone size: NA
J gene: TRBJ2-3
CDR3 DNA: TGCGCCAGCAGCTTGGGGACAGCAAAAGGAGATACGCAGTATTTT
CDR3 protein: CASSLGTAKGDTQYF

CDR3 length: 15
D gene: TRBD2
V gene: TRBV9
clone size: NA
J gene: TRBJ2-1
CDR3 DNA: TGTGCCAGCAGCGTAGGCAGCGGGAGTATCAATGAGCAGTTCTTC
CDR3 protein: CASSVGSGSINEQFF

CDR3 length: 16
D gene: NA
V gene: TRBV5-1
clone size: NA
J gene: TRBJ2-5
CDR3 DNA: TGCGCCAGCAGCTTAGGGACGCGGAGGGGTCAAGAGACCCAGTACTTC
CDR3 protein: CASSLGTRRGQETQYF

CDR3 length: 14
D gene: TRBD2
V gene: TRBV5-1
clone size: NA
J gene: TRBJ2-7
CDR3 DNA: TGCGCCAGCAGGCTAGCGGGAGGGGCCGTGGAGCAGTACTTC
CDR3 protein: CASRLAGGAVEQYF

CDR3 length: 16
D gene: TRBD2
V gene: TRBV5-1
clone size: NA
J gene: TRBJ2-5
CDR3 DNA: TGCGCCAGCGCTTTCGGTCGGACTAGCGGACAAGAGACCCAGTACTTC
CDR3 protein: CASAFGRTSGQETQYF

CDR3 length: 14
D gene: NA
V gene: TRBV7-9
clone size: NA
J gene: TRBJ1-4
CDR3 DNA: TGTGCCAGCAGCTTAGGACAATCATTTGAAAAACTGTTTTTT
CDR3 protein: CASSLGQSFEKLFF

CDR3 length: 15
D gene: NA
V gene: TRBV19
clone size: NA
J gene: TRBJ1-5
CDR3 DNA: TGTGCCAGTAGTATAGAGGGGGGAGGGCGTCAGCCCCAGCATTTT
CDR3 protein: CASSIEGGGRQPQHF

CDR3 length: 15
D gene: TRBD1
V gene: TRBV30
clone size: once
J gene: TRBJ2-3
CDR3 DNA: TGTGCCTGGAGCCCCGGGACAGGGAATCCGGATACGCAGTATTTT
CDR3 protein: CAWSPGTGNPDTQYF

CDR3 length: 16
D gene: TRBD1
V gene: TRBV3-1/TRBV3-2
clone size: NA
J gene: TRBJ1-6
CDR3 DNA: TGTGCCAGCAGCCAAGCTTCGACAGGGATTAATTCACCCCTCCACTTT
CDR3 protein: CASSQASTGINSPLHF

CDR3 length: 13
D gene: NA
V gene: TRBV6-5
clone size: NA
J gene: TRBJ1-2
CDR3 DNA: TGTGCCACCTCAGAGACACAAAACTATGGCTACACCTTC
CDR3 protein: CATSETQNYGYTF

CDR3 length: 16
D gene: TRBD1
V gene: TRBV5-1
clone size: NA
J gene: TRBJ2-2
CDR3 DNA: TGCGCCAGCAGCTTGGCCAGGACAGGCCTCACCGGGGAGCTGTTTTTT
CDR3 protein: CASSLARTGLTGELFF

CDR3 length: 14
D gene: TRBD1
V gene: TRBV6-5
clone size: NA
J gene: TRBJ1-1
CDR3 DNA: TGTGCCAGCAGTACAGGGGGAGTTTGGACTGAAGCTTTCTTT
CDR3 protein: CASSTGGVWTEAFF

CDR3 length: 14
D gene: NA
V gene: TRBV20-1
clone size: NA
J gene: TRBJ2-2
CDR3 DNA: TGCAGTGCTAGTCAAATAGCGAGGGCCGGGGAGCTGTTTTTT
CDR3 protein: CSASQIARAGELFF

CDR3 length: 14
D gene: NA
V gene: TRBV10-3
clone size: NA
J gene: TRBJ1-5
CDR3 DNA: TGTGCCACCGAACCCGGTTTTGGCAATCAGCCCCAGCATTTT
CDR3 protein: CATEPGFGNQPQHF

CDR3 length: 14
D gene: TRBD1
V gene: TRBV19
clone size: NA
J gene: TRBJ2-7
CDR3 DNA: TGTGCCAGTAGTAGACAGGGTAATCGGGACGAGCAGTACTTC
CDR3 protein: CASSRQGNRDEQYF

CDR3 length: 15
D gene: NA
V gene: TRBV19
clone size: few
J gene: TRBJ2-5
CDR3 DNA: TGTGCCAGTCAAGGGGACCGGGGGTGGCAAGAGACCCAGTACTTC
CDR3 protein: CASQGDRGWQETQYF

CDR3 length: 16
D gene: TRBD2
V gene: TRBV18
clone size: NA
J gene: TRBJ2-5
CDR3 DNA: TGTGCCAGCTCATCGGGACTAGCGGGAGGCCAGGAGACCCAGTACTTC
CDR3 protein: CASSSGLAGGQETQYF

CDR3 length: 16
D gene: TRBD1
V gene: TRBV3-1/TRBV3-2
clone size: NA
J gene: TRBJ2-5
CDR3 DNA: TGTGCCAGCAGCCAAGGGTGGACAGGATTACAAGAGACCCAGTACTTC
CDR3 protein: CASSQGWTGLQETQYF

CDR3 length: 15
D gene: NA
V gene: TRBV7-2
clone size: NA
J gene: TRBJ2-1
CDR3 DNA: TGTGCCAGCAGCTTAACTAGGCCCGGCTACAATGAGCAGTTCTTC
CDR3 protein: CASSLTRPGYNEQFF

CDR3 length: 16
D gene: NA
V gene: TRBV5-6
clone size: NA
J gene: TRBJ2-3
CDR3 DNA: TGTGCCAGCAGCTTCATAACGGGAGCGATTACAGATACGCAGTATTTT
CDR3 protein: CASSFITGAITDTQYF

CDR3 length: 17
D gene: TRBD1
V gene: TRBV5-6
clone size: few
J gene: TRBJ1-5
CDR3 DNA: TGTGCCAGCAGCTTGGAAGGACAGGGGGTAAGCAATCAGCCCCAGCATTTT
CDR3 protein: CASSLEGQGVSNQPQHF

CDR3 length: 14
D gene: TRBD2
V gene: TRBV5-1
clone size: NA
J gene: TRBJ2-1
CDR3 DNA: TGCGCCAGCAGCGGTGTAGCGGGAGGAAATGAGCAGTTCTTC
CDR3 protein: CASSGVAGGNEQFF